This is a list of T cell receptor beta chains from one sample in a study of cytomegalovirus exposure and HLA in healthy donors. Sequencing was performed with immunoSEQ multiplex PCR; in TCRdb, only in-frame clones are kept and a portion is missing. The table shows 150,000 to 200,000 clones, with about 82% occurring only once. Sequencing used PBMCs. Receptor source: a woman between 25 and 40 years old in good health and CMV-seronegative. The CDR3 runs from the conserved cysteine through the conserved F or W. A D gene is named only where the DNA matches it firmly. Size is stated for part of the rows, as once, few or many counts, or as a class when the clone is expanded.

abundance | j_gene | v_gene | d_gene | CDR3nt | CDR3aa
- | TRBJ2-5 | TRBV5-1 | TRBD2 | TGCGCCAGCAGCTTGGGGCGGCTAGCGGGGGTGGAGACCCAGTACTTC | CASSLGRLAGVETQYF
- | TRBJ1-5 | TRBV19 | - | TGTGCCAGTAGTATATCCGGGAGCGATCAGCCCCAGCATTTT | CASSISGSDQPQHF
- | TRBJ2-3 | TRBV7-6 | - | TGTGCCAGCAGCCAAAACAGCCTCTTTAGCACAGATACGCAGTATTTT | CASSQNSLFSTDTQYF
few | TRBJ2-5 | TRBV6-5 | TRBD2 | TGTGCCAGCCGAGGACTAGCCTACCAAGAGACCCAGTACTTC | CASRGLAYQETQYF
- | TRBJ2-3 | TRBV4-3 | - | TGCGCCAGCAGCCAAGAAAGAGGTGGCGGCTCAGATACGCAGTATTTT | CASSQERGGGSDTQYF
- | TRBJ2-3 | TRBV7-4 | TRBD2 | TGTGCCAGCAGCCACCCGACTAGCGGGGGACTCCTAGATACGCAGTATTTT | CASSHPTSGGLLDTQYF
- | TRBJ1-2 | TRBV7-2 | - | TGTGCCAGCAGCTTAGAAAAGACCAGGGCAGTGGACTATGGCTACACCTTC | CASSLEKTRAVDYGYTF
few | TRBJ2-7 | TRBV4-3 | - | TGCGCCAGCAGCCAGCTTGCGGAGAGCTACGAGCAGTACTTC | CASSQLAESYEQYF
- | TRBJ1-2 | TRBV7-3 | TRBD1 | TGTGCCAGCAGCCTCACCGGGACAGGTGGGGGCTACACCTTC | CASSLTGTGGGYTF
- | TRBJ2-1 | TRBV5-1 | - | TGCGCCAGCAGCTTGGGGGGACTCAATGAGCAGTTCTTC | CASSLGGLNEQFF
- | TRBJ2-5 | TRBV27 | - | TGTGCCAGCAGTTTCTTCTCAGGGGAGACCCAGTACTTC | CASSFFSGETQYF
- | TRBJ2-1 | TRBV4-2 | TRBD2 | TGTGCCAGCAGCCTCCGAGCCGAGACTAGCGGGAACAATGAGCAGTTCTTC | CASSLRAETSGNNEQFF
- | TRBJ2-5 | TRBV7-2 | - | TGTGCCAGCAGATCCTACTGGACTTTTCAAGAGACCCAGTACTTC | CASRSYWTFQETQYF
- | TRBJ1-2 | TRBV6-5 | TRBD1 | TGTGCCAGCAGGAAGCAGGGGGCGGGTGGCTACACCTTC | CASRKQGAGGYTF
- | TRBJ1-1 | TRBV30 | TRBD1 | TGTGCCTGGGCGGGACAGTCGAACACTGAAGCTTTCTTT | CAWAGQSNTEAFF
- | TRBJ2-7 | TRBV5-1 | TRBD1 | TGCGCCAGCAGCTTGGCTCAGGGGGCCGCCTCCTACGAGCAGTACTTC | CASSLAQGAASYEQYF
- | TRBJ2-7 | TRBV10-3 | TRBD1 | TGTGCCATAACAGGGGATCAACGGGGCTACGAGCAGTACTTC | CAITGDQRGYEQYF
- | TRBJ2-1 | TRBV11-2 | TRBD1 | TGTGCCAGTACGGACAGGGGGGGTAGAAATGAGCAGTTCTTC | CASTDRGGRNEQFF
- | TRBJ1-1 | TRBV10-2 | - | TGCGCCAGCAGTGTGCCGGGTACGAACACTGAAGCTTTCTTT | CASSVPGTNTEAFF
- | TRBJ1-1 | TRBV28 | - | TGTGCCAGCAGTTTATCCCTTCTCCTGAACACTGAAGCTTTCTTT | CASSLSLLLNTEAFF
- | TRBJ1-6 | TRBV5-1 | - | TGCGCCAGCAGCTTATTCTCAGGGTCCGGTTCACCCCTCCACTTT | CASSLFSGSGSPLHF
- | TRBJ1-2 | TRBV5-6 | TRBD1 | TGTGCCAGCAGCGGACCGGGACAGTTTGGTGGCTACACCTTC | CASSGPGQFGGYTF
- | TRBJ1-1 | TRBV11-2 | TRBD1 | TGTGCCAGCAGCTCTCCTGCAGGGGGCACTTTGAACACTGAAGCTTTCTTT | CASSSPAGGTLNTEAFF
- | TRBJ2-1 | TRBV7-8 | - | TGTGCCAGCAGCTTAGTAAGGGGGACGTACAATGAGCAGTTCTTC | CASSLVRGTYNEQFF
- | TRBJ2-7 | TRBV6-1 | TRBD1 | TGTGCCAGCAGCGTCCGGGACAGGGTTGCCTACGAGCAGTACTTC | CASSVRDRVAYEQYF
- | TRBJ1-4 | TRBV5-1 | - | TGCGCCAGCAGCTTCACCGGGACAAGCACTAATGAAAAACTGTTTTTT | CASSFTGTSTNEKLFF
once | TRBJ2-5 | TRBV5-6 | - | TGTGCCAGCAGCTTGGCTTCAGGGCTTCAAGAGACCCAGTACTTC | CASSLASGLQETQYF
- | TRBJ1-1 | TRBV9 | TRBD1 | TGTGCCAGCAGCCTGGGACAGGGCTTCACTGAAGCTTTCTTT | CASSLGQGFTEAFF
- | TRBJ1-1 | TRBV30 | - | TGTGCCTGGAGTGGATCGAGGAACACTGAAGCTTTCTTT | CAWSGSRNTEAFF
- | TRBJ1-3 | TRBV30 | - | TGTGCCGGGACGGTTCCCTCTGGAAACACCATATATTTT | CAGTVPSGNTIYF
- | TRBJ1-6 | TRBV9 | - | TGTGCCAGCAGCCCCGGGGGTAAACATAATTCACCCCTCCACTTT | CASSPGGKHNSPLHF
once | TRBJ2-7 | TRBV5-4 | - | TGTGCCAGCCCCCGCGGGGGTAGGCGAACCGGGACAGGATCCTACGAGCAGTACTTC | CASPRGGRRTGTGSYEQYF
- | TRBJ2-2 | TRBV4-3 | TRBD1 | TGCGCCAGCAGCCAAGATTTCGACAGGGAGAGCGGGGAGCTGTTTTTT | CASSQDFDRESGELFF
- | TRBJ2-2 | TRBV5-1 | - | TGCGCCAGCAGCTTGGTAGGGAGACCCTTAAACACCGGGGAGCTGTTTTTT | CASSLVGRPLNTGELFF
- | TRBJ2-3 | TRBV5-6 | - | TGTGCCAGCAGCCCCTATCACGTAGTCCGCACAGATACGCAGTATTTT | CASSPYHVVRTDTQYF
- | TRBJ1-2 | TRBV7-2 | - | TGTGCCAGCAGGTCTCGAGGTCTGGACTATGGCTACACCTTC | CASRSRGLDYGYTF
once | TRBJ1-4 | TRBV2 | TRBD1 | TGTGCCAGCAGGGGGACAGGAGCAACTAATGAAAAACTGTTTTTT | CASRGTGATNEKLFF
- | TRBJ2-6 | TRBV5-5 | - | TGTGCCAGCAGCGCCATACAGGGCCCTAGCTCTGGGGCCAACGTCCTGACTTTC | CASSAIQGPSSGANVLTF
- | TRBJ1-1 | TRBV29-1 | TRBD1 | TGCAGCGTTGGTACAGGGGTCACTGAAGCTTTCTTT | CSVGTGVTEAFF
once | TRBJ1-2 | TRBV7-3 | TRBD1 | TGTGCCAGCAGCTCAAACAGGGGTGGCTACACCTTC | CASSSNRGGYTF
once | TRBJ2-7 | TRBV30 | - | TGTGCCTGGAGTTGGCAGGGGATGTACGAGCAGTACTTC | CAWSWQGMYEQYF
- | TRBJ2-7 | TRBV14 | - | TGTGCCAGCAGCCAAGTGCAAGAGGAAGAGCAGTACTTC | CASSQVQEEEQYF
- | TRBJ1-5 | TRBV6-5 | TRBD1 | TGTGCCAGCAGTTCCACAGGGGGCGCTTATCAGCCCCAGCATTTT | CASSSTGGAYQPQHF
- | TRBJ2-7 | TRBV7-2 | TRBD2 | TGTGCCAGCAGCTTAGTTGGCTCTAGCGGGAACAGCGAAAACTACGAGCAGTACTTC | CASSLVGSSGNSENYEQYF
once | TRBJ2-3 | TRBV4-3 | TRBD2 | TGCGCCAGCAGCCAACAACTAGCGGGGGCCGAGGGAGATACGCAGTATTTT | CASSQQLAGAEGDTQYF
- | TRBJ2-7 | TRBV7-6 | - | TGTGCCAGCAGTACTAGCTCTGGACCCTACGAGCAGTACTTC | CASSTSSGPYEQYF
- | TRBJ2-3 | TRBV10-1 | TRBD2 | TGCGCCAGCAGTGGAGTCTCGCCGGGACTAGCGGCCACAGATACGCAGTATTTT | CASSGVSPGLAATDTQYF
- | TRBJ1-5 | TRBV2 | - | TGTGCCAGCCTGATGGGGGCGAGCAATCAGCCCCAGCATTTT | CASLMGASNQPQHF
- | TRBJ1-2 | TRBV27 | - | TGTGCCAGCCGACCGGCGGGAGGGAGGGGGAATGATGGCTACACCTTC | CASRPAGGRGNDGYTF
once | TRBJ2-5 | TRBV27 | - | TGTGCCCAAGTCAGGGATGGAGAGACCCAGTACTTC | CAQVRDGETQYF
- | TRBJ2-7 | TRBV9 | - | TGTGCCAGCAGCGTACAGGGGATGGGCTACGAGCAGTACTTC | CASSVQGMGYEQYF
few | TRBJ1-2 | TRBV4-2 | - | TGTGCCAGCAGCCGCTTGACAGAGACCTATGGCTACACCTTC | CASSRLTETYGYTF
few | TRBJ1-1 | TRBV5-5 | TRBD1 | TGTGCCAGCAGCTTGGAGCAGGGGGCCAGGACTGAAGCTTTCTTT | CASSLEQGARTEAFF
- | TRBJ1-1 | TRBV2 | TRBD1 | TGTGCCAGCAGTGACAGGACAGGGGGCACTGAAGCTTTCTTT | CASSDRTGGTEAFF
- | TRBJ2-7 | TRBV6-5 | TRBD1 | TGTGCCAGCAGGCGGACAGGGACAGTCTACGAGCAGTACTTC | CASRRTGTVYEQYF
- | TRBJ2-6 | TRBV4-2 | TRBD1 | TGTGCCAGCAGCCAAGACGGGACAGGGTTTTCCTCTGGGGCCAACGTCCTGACTTTC | CASSQDGTGFSSGANVLTF
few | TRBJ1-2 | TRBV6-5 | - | TGTGCCAGCAGTTATGACACTGTCGGCTACACCTTC | CASSYDTVGYTF
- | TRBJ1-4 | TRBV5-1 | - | TGCGCCAGCAGCTTCGTACAGGGAGGGGAAAAACTGTTTTTT | CASSFVQGGEKLFF
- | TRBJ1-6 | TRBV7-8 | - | TGTGCCAGCAGCCCAGGCAGGCGGGACCATTCACCCCTCCACTTT | CASSPGRRDHSPLHF